The 25 T cell receptor beta chains below come from one sample, sequenced in a study of blood T cells in healthy people across ages. It was with a sample-barcoded 5' primer and a J-beta primer mix that a second PCR of roughly 7 to 12 cycles was run. One entry per CDR3 protein results from TCRdb running MiXCR on the 5' RACE reads. The data contain 1.2 million to 1.5 million distinct CDR3 sequences, roughly 60% of them seen just once; the ten biggest clones take up 6.5% to 8.5%. Sequencing was performed on blood. These receptors all come from a man aged 18 to 30 in good health.

The chain links TRBV18 to TRBJ2-1, with D unclear. From germline, CDR1 is KGHSH and CDR2 LQKENI. Trimming took 3 bases from V and 7 from J, leaving 19 bases between them. The CDR3 spans 16 residues. DNA for the CDR3: TGTGCCAGCTCACCCATCGTTCTTGCCCTGAGGAATGAGCAGTTCTTC. This gives the protein CASSPIVLALRNEQFF.

The J gene is TRBJ1-2, the V gene TRBV6-6; perhaps TRBD1 as D (6 bases). The CDR3 extends over 16 amino acids. CDR1 and CDR2 from the germline V gene are MNHNY and SVGAGI (reference sequence). With 2 bases removed from V and 0 bases from J, the gap between germline ends came to 13 bases. DNA for the CDR3: TGTGCCAGCAGTTACGGGGGGGCAGCTGCTAACTATGGCTACACCTTC. It is translated as CASSYGGAAANYGYTF.

The CDR3 region has the DNA TGTGCCAGCAGTAGGGACTCCGGGGGGGTGTTCTACGAGCAGTACTTC. Translated, it gives CASSRDSGGVFYEQYF. The chain couples TRBV12-3 or TRBV12-4 to TRBJ2-7, with TRBD2 matching 8 bases. This CDR3 region has 16 residues. V shed 5 bases, J shed 3 bases, and the junction held 12 bases outside the gene matches.

V gene TRBV6-6 combines with J gene TRBJ1-5; the D is unclear. Between the trimmed V and J ends, which lost 0 bases and 6 bases, there was a span of 9 bases. This CDR3 contains 14 residues. From germline, CDR1 is MNHNY and CDR2 SVGAGI (reference sequence). CDR3 in DNA: TGTGCCAGCAGTTACTCTCCGGGAACTCAGCCCCAGCATTTT. Amino acid sequence: CASSYSPGTQPQHF.

The gene calls are TRBV12-3 or TRBV12-4 and TRBJ1-2; D possibly corresponds to TRBD1 (5 bases). The CDR3 sequence is 14 residues long. V was cut by 6 bases and J by 4 bases, with 15 bases left in between. CDR3 loop: CASSRRDHSYGYTF. In DNA form, the CDR3 reads TGTGCCAGCAGCCGCCGGGACCACAGCTATGGCTACACCTTC.

Concerning this clonotype itself: This may be a read error: a much more frequent sequence differs by one nucleotide. The chain employs TRBV12-3 or TRBV12-4 and TRBJ2-3, with D hard to call. The CDR3 contains 11 residues. V was cut by 3 bases and J by 6 bases, with 4 bases left in between. CDR3 bases: TGTGCCAGCAGTTTCTTTGATACGCAGTATTTT. Protein product: CASSFFDTQYF.

This rearrangement joins TRBV7-9 to TRBJ2-5; TRBD1 agrees at 7 bases. CDR3 length equals 14 residues. Germline-derived CDR1 and CDR2 are SEHNR and FQNEAQ (reference sequence). V lost 5 bases to trimming and J lost 2 bases; unmatched junction nucleotides: 5. CDR3 coding DNA: TGTGCCAGCAGCGAAGGGGGCATACAAGAGACCCAGTACTTC. Its protein product is CASSEGGIQETQYF.

This clonotype was seen more than once but under ten times. The CDR3 loop is CASSRWSNQPQHF. CDR3 DNA sequence: TGCGCCAGCAGTCGATGGAGCAATCAGCCCCAGCATTTT. The gene calls are TRBV4-1 and TRBJ1-5; no firm D call. V was pared by 6 bases and J by 1 base, with 7 bases between. Per the germline V gene, CDR1 is MGHRA and CDR2 is YSYEKL. This CDR3 is 13 amino acids long.

The rearrangement links TRBV21-1 to TRBJ2-1; the table names TRBD2, a call not compared with the DNA. TRBV21-1 is a pseudogene segment. This CDR3 contains 19 residues. CDR3 sequence: CASSKESSGGAYAYNEQFF. For the CDR3, the DNA is TGTGCCAGCAGCAAAGAATCTAGCGGGGGGGCCTATGCCTACAATGAGCAGTTCTTC.

A word on this clonotype: Relative to the germline gene, one junction end is altered; a read error may explain this. The V and J genes are TRBV12-3 or TRBV12-4 and TRBJ1-1, with D possibly TRBD1 on 6 matching bases. CDR3 size: 14 residues. The CDR3 DNA sequence: TGTACCAGCAGTTTGGGAGGGGGGGCTAATTGGGCTTTCTTT. It codes for CTSSLGGGANWAFF.

V is TRBV4-1 and J is TRBJ2-1; D gene ambiguous. The ends were cut back, 1 base at V and 0 bases at J, with 10 bases in the middle. This CDR3 spans 16 amino acids. Germline V lookup: CDR1 MGHRA, CDR2 YSYEKL. The CDR3 DNA sequence: TGCGCCAGCAGCCAAGTCCAGAGGAGCTCCTACAATGAGCAGTTCTTC. Its translation: CASSQVQRSSYNEQFF.

The rearrangement uses TRBV27 and TRBJ2-1; TRBD2 matches 10 bases. Germline CDR1 and CDR2: MNHEY and SMNVEV (reference sequence). The CDR3 is 16 amino acids. The J segment lost 10 bases and the V segment lost 3 bases, leaving 12 bases of the junction unmatched. CDR3 protein: CASSLGRGLAGVEQFF. The CDR3 DNA sequence: TGTGCCAGCAGTTTGGGCAGAGGGCTAGCGGGGGTCGAGCAGTTCTTC.

The gene calls are TRBV5-1 and TRBJ2-1; 8 nucleotides line up with TRBD1. Germline V gives CDR1 SGHRS, CDR2 YFSETQ. The CDR3 covers 15 residues. The V segment lost 4 bases and the J segment 4 bases; nucleotides outside the gene matches: 7. The chain's CDR3 is CASSATGQVYNEQFF. CDR3 sequence (DNA): TGCGCCAGCAGCGCCACGGGACAGGTTTACAATGAGCAGTTCTTC.

The chain links TRBV10-3 to TRBJ2-1; 12 bases line up with TRBD2. From germline, CDR1 is ENHRY and CDR2 SYGVKD. The CDR3 has 17 residues. Germline trimming cut 3 bases from V and 1 base from J; bases unmatched to any gene: 4. Here the CDR3 DNA reads TGTGCCATCAGTGACCCCGGGACTAGCGGGTCCTACAATGAGCAGTTCTTC. As protein: CAISDPGTSGSYNEQFF.

The rearrangement joins TRBV28 to TRBJ2-3; D may be TRBD2 (7 bases). V was shortened by 5 bases and J by 7 bases, with 16 bases between the two germline ends. CDR1 and CDR2 from the germline V gene are MDHEN and SYDVKM. The CDR3 totals 14 residues. CDR3 sequence (DNA): TGTGCCAGCAGTCCCCGGGGGGCCGCGTATACGCAGTATTTT. Translated, it gives CASSPRGAAYTQYF.

This sequence joins TRBV7-9 and TRBJ2-5; TRBD1 is a possible D gene (6 bases). The tail of the sequence fits TRBJ2-7 better, so the J call may be wrong. This CDR3 comprises 14 residues. CDR1 SEHNR and CDR2 FQNEAQ come from the germline V gene (reference sequence). Here the CDR3 DNA reads TGTGCCAGCAGCACGGACAGAACCCTCTACGAGCAGTACTTC. It is translated as CASSTDRTLYEQYF.

The chain is built from TRBV6-2 or TRBV6-3 and TRBJ2-7; D unresolved. Matching the DNA end better, TRBJ2-5 makes the J call doubtful. The CDR3 sequence is 12 residues long. The germline CDR1 and CDR2 sequences are MNHEY and SVGEGT. The CDR3 DNA reads TGTGCCAGCGGACCTAACGGCAGGACCCAGTACTTC. This sequence encodes CASGPNGRTQYF.

In this sample, this clonotype turned up a few times. This chain connects TRBV15 to TRBJ1-5, with a weak D call TRBD1 (6 bases). V lost 3 bases to trimming and J lost 7 bases, with 13 bases between them. The length of the CDR3 is 14 residues. Germline V gives CDR1 LNHNV, CDR2 YYDKDF (reference sequence). DNA of the CDR3: TGTGCCACCAGCAGCGGAACAGGGTGGCAGCCCCAGCATTTT. It specifies CATSSGTGWQPQHF.

The chain's CDR3 is CASKEGHYGYTF. CDR3 bases: TGTGCCAGCAAGGAGGGGCACTATGGCTACACCTTC. The chain employs TRBV6-5 and TRBJ1-2; D is possibly TRBD1 (5 bases). The germline V gene has CDR1 MNHEY and CDR2 SVGAGI. The CDR3 contains 12 residues. The germline V and J ends were trimmed by 7 bases and 3 bases, with 9 bases remaining between them.

This chain connects TRBV10-3 to TRBJ1-4, with D maybe TRBD1 (5 bases). The CDR3 is 13 amino acids. Trimming took off 5 bases at V and 6 bases at J, with 10 bases between the two ends. Germline V CDR1 and CDR2: ENHRY, SYGVKD. The CDR3 coding sequence is TGTGCCATCAGTCGCACGGGGGATGAAAAACTGTTTTTT. Translating it yields CAISRTGDEKLFF.

This clonotype was detected only a few times. The V gene is TRBV29-1, the J gene TRBJ2-3, with TRBD1 matching over 7 bases. V trimming: 2 bases; J trimming: 14 bases; junction bases outside the gene matches: 7. Germline CDR1 is SQVTM and CDR2 is ANQGSEA. CDR3 length: 11 amino acids. As DNA, the CDR3 is TGCAGCGTTGAAAGGACAGGAGTTCTGTATTTT. This translates into CSVERTGVLYF.

This chain uses TRBV2 with TRBJ2-7; D gene uncertain. CDR1 and CDR2 (germline): SNHLY, FYNNEI. CDR3 size: 13 residues. V was pared by 6 bases and J by 3 bases, with 12 bases between. CDR3 bases: TGTGCCAGCAGAACGAGGATTGTCTACGAGCAGTACTTC. Translating it yields CASRTRIVYEQYF.

This clonotype was seen a handful of times. This chain links TRBV29-1 with TRBJ1-1; D is ambiguous. The CDR3 sequence is 14 residues long. Per germline, CDR1 SQVTM and CDR2 ANQGSEA. V lost 3 bases and J 1 base, leaving 12 bases between the germline ends. The CDR3 DNA follows: TGCAGCGTTGAGCCCAAACTGAAGAACACTGAAGCTTTCTTT. It encodes CSVEPKLKNTEAFF. Filled out from reference TRBV29-1 and TRBJ1-1, the complete variable domain reads SAVISQKPSRDICQRGTSLTIQCQVDSQVTMMFWYRQQPGQSLTLIATANQGSEATYESGFVIDKFPISRPNLTFSTLTVSNMSPEDSSIYLCSVEPKLKNTEAFFGQGTRLTVV.

V is TRBV27 and J is TRBJ2-6; D possibly corresponds to TRBD2 (6 bases). V lost 5 bases to trimming and J lost 1 base, with 15 bases between them. Germline V gives CDR1 MNHEY, CDR2 SMNVEV (reference sequence). The CDR3 consists of 17 residues. In DNA, the CDR3 is TGTGCCAGCAGTGGTACTAGCTCAGCATCTGGGGCCAACGTCCTGACTTTC. It yields the protein CASSGTSSASGANVLTF. Looking up the rest from reference TRBV27 and TRBJ2-6 gives the full variable domain: EAQVTQNPRYLITVTGKKLTVTCSQNMNHEYMSWYRQDPGLGLRQIYYSMNVEVTDKGDVPEGYKVSRKEKRNFPLILESPSPNQTSLYFCASSGTSSASGANVLTFGAGSRLTVL.

V is TRBV20-1 and J is TRBJ2-7, with TRBD1 matching 9 bases. From germline, CDR1 is DFQATT and CDR2 SNEGSKA (reference sequence). The trim removed 2 bases at V and 8 bases at J, leaving 7 bases unmatched. The CDR3 covers 13 residues. CDR3 in DNA: TGCAGTGCTAGACCGGGACAGGGTGTTCAGCAGTACTTC. As protein: CSARPGQGVQQYF.